Each of the 27 T cell receptor beta chains below was sequenced from the same sample in a study of regulatory T cells in long-lasting Graves disease. Time point defined: persistent/refractory GD, antithyroid drugs over 5 years with positive TRAb. RNA from PBMCs was the source of the TCR library. TCR beta libraries were built with iRepertoire HTBI primers and Arm-PCR of CDR3 regions. TCRdb re-derived calls from the multiplex PCR reads in MiXCR, one entry per CDR3 protein. This table holds some 280,000 distinct CDR3 sequences, 22% found once. The sample in question was peripheral blood mononuclear cells (PBMCs), obtained when the disease was refractory, from a patient treated with antithyroid drugs. The receptors were sampled from a female donor with Graves disease.

This clonotype was observed a single time. The V gene is TRBV9, the J gene TRBJ2-1; D possibly matches TRBD1 or TRBD2 (5 bases each). The germline V and J ends were trimmed by 0 bases and 13 bases, with 14 bases remaining between them. CDR1 and CDR2 (germline): SGDLS, YYNGEE. The CDR3 length is 13 residues. The CDR3: CASSVVSEGIQFF. The CDR3 DNA is TGTGCCAGCAGCGTAGTATCCGAGGGGATCCAGTTCTTC.

V is TRBV6-2 or TRBV6-3 and J is TRBJ2-7; D uncertain. The V end was cut by 2 bases, the J end by 2 bases, with 13 bases between. CDR3 length: 15 amino acids. The germline CDR1 and CDR2 sequences are MNHEY and SVGEGT. CDR3: CASSYDQLNPYEQYF. The DNA of the CDR3 is TGTGCCAGCAGTTACGATCAGTTAAACCCCTACGAGCAGTACTTC.

This sequence joins TRBV7-2 and TRBJ2-7, with TRBD2 identical over 9 bases. The ends lost 1 base at V and 8 bases at J; junction bases unmatched: 6. This CDR3 comprises 14 residues. Looked up from germline, CDR1 is SGHTA and CDR2 is FQGNSA. The CDR3 nucleotides read TGTGCCAGCAGCTTAGTCCTAGCGGGAAATCAGCAGTACTTC. Its protein is CASSLVLAGNQQYF.

Points on this clonotype: This may be a read error: a much more frequent sequence differs by one nucleotide. The CDR3 end shows no conserved phenylalanine or tryptophan, and so a read error is likely. The chain couples TRBV6-5 to TRBJ2-5; no clear D. Germline V gene lookup returns CDR1 MNHEY and CDR2 SVGAGI. The ends were cut back, 1 base at V and 1 base at J, with 13 bases in the middle. The CDR3 has 16 amino acids. The CDR3 DNA reads as TGTGCCAGCAGTTACTTGGTGCAGGTTGGCCAAGAGACCCAGTACCTC. Amino acid sequence: CASSYLVQVGQETQYL.

The chain has TRBV4-3 and TRBJ1-2; a possible D gene is TRBD1 (5 bases). Per the germline V gene, CDR1 is LGHNA and CDR2 is YSLEER. Trimming left V 3 bases short and J 0 bases short, with 17 bases between. The CDR3 extends over 17 amino acids. The chain's CDR3 is CASSQSEGRGANYGYTF. The DNA for the CDR3 is TGCGCCAGCAGCCAGAGTGAGGGGCGAGGAGCTAACTATGGCTACACCTTC.

The sample holds many counts of this clonotype. The chain links TRBV2 to TRBJ2-5; D is ambiguous. The V end lost 6 bases, the J end lost 0 bases, and 11 bases lay between the germline ends. CDR1 is SNHLY, CDR2 FYNNEI, per germline. The CDR3 is made up of 14 amino acids. In DNA form, the CDR3 reads TGTGCCAGCAGCCGACGGCTGGACCAAGAGACCCAGTACTTC. Translation: CASSRRLDQETQYF.

The CDR3 DNA sequence: TGTGCCAGCAGTTTAGCCGGGGGGGGCCAAGAGACCCAGTACTTC. Translation gives CASSLAGGGQETQYF. V and J are TRBV28 and TRBJ2-5; 8 nucleotides line up with TRBD2. V dropped 2 bases and J dropped 1; count of bases not matched to a gene: 3. CDR1 MDHEN and CDR2 SYDVKM come from the germline V gene. The CDR3 consists of 15 residues.

This clonotype was seen ten or more times. One junction end does not reproduce the germline sequence, and a read error may be involved. The chain links TRBV28 to TRBJ2-6; no firm D call. Germline CDR1 is MDHEN and CDR2 is SYDVKM. This CDR3 is built from 15 residues. The CDR3 nucleotides are TGTGCCAGCAGTTGGACCGGCTCTGGAGCCAACGTCCTGACTTTC. This sequence encodes CASSWTGSGANVLTF.

Concerning this clonotype: One end of the junction is discordant with germline, which a read error may explain. The chain couples TRBV28 to TRBJ2-1; D remains ambiguous. Germline-derived CDR1 and CDR2 are MDHEN and SYDVKM. This CDR3 spans 13 amino acids. CDR3 in DNA: TGTGTCAGCAGTGAGCCCTGGGACAATGAGCAGTTCTTC. Amino acids: CVSSEPWDNEQFF.

The table lists this clonotype with many counts. The rearrangement uses TRBV20-1 and TRBJ1-4; D is undetermined. There are 10 residues in the CDR3. The germline V and J ends were trimmed by 5 bases and 7 bases, with 5 bases remaining between them. The germline V gene encodes CDR1 DFQATT and CDR2 SNEGSKA (reference sequence). CDR3 DNA: TGCAGTGCTCTTGGTGAAAAACTGTTTTTT. Encoded protein: CSALGEKLFF.

The chain couples TRBV28 to TRBJ2-7; 8 nucleotides match TRBD2. This CDR3 spans 19 amino acids. The V gene end was trimmed by 6 bases and the J gene end by 0 bases; junction bases not matched to a gene: 19. CDR1 MDHEN and CDR2 SYDVKM come from the germline V gene. This CDR3 is CASSISPDFVGRASYEQYF. For the CDR3, the DNA is TGTGCCAGCAGCATATCCCCTGACTTCGTCGGGAGGGCCTCCTACGAGCAGTACTTC.

This chain joins TRBV20-1 and TRBJ2-3; unclear D gene. The CDR3 totals 13 residues. V lost 4 bases, J lost 2 bases, and 10 bases lay in between. Germline-derived CDR1 and CDR2 are DFQATT and SNEGSKA (reference sequence). The CDR3 region has the DNA TGCAGTGCTATGGTGCTCTACACAGATACGCAGTATTTT. This encodes CSAMVLYTDTQYF.

Many counts were recorded for this clonotype. CDR3: CASSRTGVGYTF. CDR3 coding DNA: TGTGCCAGCAGTCGGACAGGCGTTGGCTACACCTTC. This sequence joins TRBV25-1 and TRBJ1-2; 7 nucleotides agree with TRBD1. This CDR3 is built from 12 residues. CDR1 is MGHDK and CDR2 is SYGVNS in the germline V gene. The J segment lost 7 bases and the V segment lost 5 bases, leaving 4 bases of the junction unmatched.

This clonotype was picked up many times. V usage is TRBV10-3 and J usage is TRBJ1-3; maybe TRBD1 (6 bases). Germline V CDR1 and CDR2: ENHRY, SYGVKD. Deletions cut 8 bases from V and 0 bases from J, with 20 bases between. This CDR3 comprises 17 residues. CDR3 nucleotides: TGTGCCATCGGGGGCGGTGTGGGGATATCCTCTGGAAACACCATATATTTT. It specifies CAIGGGVGISSGNTIYF.

This clonotype was detected many times. This chain links TRBV28 with TRBJ2-7; 9 bases line up with TRBD1. The V gene end was trimmed by 4 bases and the J gene end by 4 bases; junction bases not matched to a gene: 11. Per germline, CDR1 MDHEN and CDR2 SYDVKM. CDR3 length: 16 amino acids. The CDR3 nucleotides read TGTGCCAGCAGTTCTGCTGGGGGGACAGGGCTTTACGAGCAGTACTTC. Amino acid sequence: CASSSAGGTGLYEQYF.

This clonotype was detected ten times or more. The V call is TRBV6-1, the J call TRBJ2-1; 10 nucleotides line up with TRBD2. CDR1 and CDR2 from the germline V gene are MNHNS and SASEGT. J was trimmed by 8 bases and V by 7 bases; bases with no gene match: 14. CDR3 length equals 16 residues. The CDR3 protein is CASTQRSSGSFYEQFF. CDR3 DNA: TGTGCCAGCACACAAAGGTCTAGCGGGAGTTTCTATGAGCAGTTCTTC.

This chain links TRBV20-1 with TRBJ2-7; D gene ambiguous. Trimming cost V 0 bases and J 3 bases, with 12 bases left between them. This CDR3 region has 14 residues. Germline lookup yields CDR1 DFQATT and CDR2 SNEGSKA (reference sequence). CDR3 in DNA: TGCAGTGCTAGAGAAAGGAACCCCGACTACGAGCAGTACTTC. Translating it yields CSARERNPDYEQYF.

This clonotype was observed a few times. This rearrangement joins TRBV6-1 to TRBJ1-6, with TRBD1 matching over 9 bases. This CDR3 region has 14 residues. Germline V gene sequence: CDR1 MNHNS, CDR2 SASEGT. J was trimmed by 7 bases and V by 7 bases; bases with no gene match: 5. The CDR3 nucleotides read TGTGCCAGCACCGAAGGACAGGGGAATTCACCCCTCCACTTT. Translated: CASTEGQGNSPLHF.

The chain uses TRBV7-9 and TRBJ2-5, with D tentatively TRBD1 (5 bases). Trimming removed 1 base at V and 4 bases at J, with 10 bases between. CDR1 is SEHNR, CDR2 FQNEAQ, per germline (reference sequence). The CDR3 loop spans 14 amino acids. For the CDR3, the DNA is TGTGCCAGCAGCTTAGAGGGGATTATAGAGACCCAGTACTTC. Protein sequence: CASSLEGIIETQYF.

Turning to this clonotype: One junction end does not reproduce the germline sequence, and a read error may be involved. V is TRBV11-3 and J is TRBJ2-2; D is perhaps TRBD2 (5 bases). Germline assignment: CDR1 SGHNT and CDR2 YENEEA. The CDR3 loop spans 13 amino acids. CDR3 sequence reads: CASSPSPIGKLFF. For the CDR3, the DNA is TGTGCCAGCAGCCCCAGCCCCATCGGGAAGCTGTTTTTT.

This clonotype showed up many times. J is TRBJ1-1 and V is TRBV7-6; tentative D call: TRBD1 (5 bases). There are 14 residues in the CDR3. V dropped 2 bases and J dropped 6 bases, with 13 bases sitting between them. Germline V gene data show CDR1 as SGHVS and CDR2 as FNYEAQ. In DNA form, the CDR3 reads TGTGCCAGCAGCTTACGGTCGGGGGAATCTGAAGCTTTCTTT. It is translated as CASSLRSGESEAFF.

The chain uses TRBV4-3 and TRBJ1-1; D unresolved. CDR3 length: 13 amino acids. The V gene's germline CDR1 is LGHNA and CDR2 YSLEER. V lost 4 bases, J lost 6 bases, and 12 bases lay in between. CDR3 sequence (DNA): TGCGCCAGCAGCCCAAAGGATGGCGCTGAAGCTTTCTTT. It specifies CASSPKDGAEAFF.

At least ten counts were recorded for this clonotype. This chain connects TRBV28 to TRBJ1-4; D remains ambiguous. V lost 5 bases, J lost 6 bases, and 16 bases lay in between. The CDR3 loop spans 15 amino acids. Per the germline V gene, CDR1 is MDHEN and CDR2 is SYDVKM. This CDR3 is CASSPLTGRDEKLFF. The DNA of the CDR3 is TGTGCCAGCAGTCCCTTGACTGGGAGGGATGAAAAACTGTTTTTT. The full variable domain, rest sourced from reference TRBV28 and TRBJ1-4, is DVKVTQSSRYLVKRTGEKVFLECVQDMDHENMFWYRQDPGLGLRLIYFSYDVKMKEKGDIPEGYSVSREKKERFSLILESASTNQTSMYLCASSPLTGRDEKLFFGSGTQLSVL.

This clonotype was recorded many times. The rearrangement links TRBV27 to TRBJ2-2; 7 nucleotides align to TRBD2. V shed 4 bases, J shed 3 bases, and the junction held 8 bases outside the gene matches. Germline CDR1 reads MNHEY; CDR2 reads SMNVEV (reference sequence). The CDR3 contains 16 residues. The CDR3 sequence is CASSSPGTKYTGELFF. The CDR3 nucleotides are TGTGCCAGCAGTTCCCCCGGGACTAAGTACACCGGGGAGCTGTTTTTT.

The V and J genes are TRBV5-1 and TRBJ2-5, with 7 bases that match TRBD1. V gave up 1 base and J gave up 6 bases; unmatched junction bases: 3. Per the germline V gene, CDR1 is SGHRS and CDR2 is YFSETQ. The CDR3 length is 13 residues. The CDR3 loop reads CASSLTGAQTQYF. As DNA, the CDR3 is TGCGCCAGCAGCTTGACAGGGGCCCAGACCCAGTACTTC.

The CDR3 DNA sequence: TGCAGCGCCCCGGGACAGGGCTGGGGCACTGAAGCTTTCTTT. Its protein is CSAPGQGWGTEAFF. The chain employs TRBV29-1 and TRBJ1-1; 9 bases agree with TRBD1. Trimming at V came to 7 bases and at J to 4 bases, leaving 10 bases not matched to a gene. The CDR3 spans 14 residues. Germline loops: CDR1 SQVTM, CDR2 ANQGSEA. The full variable domain, with the rest looked up from reference TRBV29-1 and TRBJ1-1, is SAVISQKPSRDICQRGTSLTIQCQVDSQVTMMFWYRQQPGQSLTLIATANQGSEATYESGFVIDKFPISRPNLTFSTLTVSNMSPEDSSIYLCSAPGQGWGTEAFFGQGTRLTVV.

The gene calls are TRBV7-9 and TRBJ1-2, with D perhaps matching TRBD1 (6 bases). Germline values: CDR1 SEHNR, CDR2 FQNEAQ (reference sequence). This CDR3 has 16 residues. Trimming stripped 3 bases from V and 0 bases from J, with 14 bases between. The CDR3 bases are TGTGCCAGCAGCTTTAGCCCCCGGGACACTAACTATGGCTACACCTTC. This gives the protein CASSFSPRDTNYGYTF.